The 5 T cell receptor beta chains reported below all come from one sample, sequenced in a study of cytotoxic CD8 clonotypes in ibrutinib-treated CLL. Only in-frame clones appear in the TCRdb table, and some are missing; sequencing was by immunoSEQ multiplex PCR. The sample holds some 50,000 clones, roughly two thirds seen once. The sequenced sample was PBMCs, obtained after 12 months of ibrutinib treatment. The receptors were gathered from a human donor with chronic lymphocytic leukemia.

The chain joins TRBV4-2 to TRBJ2-7, with 7 positions matching TRBD2. The trim removed 7 bases at V and 0 bases at J, leaving 9 bases unmatched. The CDR3 is 15 residues long. CDR1 and CDR2 from the germline V gene are LGHNA and YNFKEQ. The CDR3 DNA is TGTGCCAGCACCTCCGGGCTAGCGGACTCCTACGAGCAGTACTTC. Amino acids: CASTSGLADSYEQYF.

The chain carries TRBV18 and TRBJ1-5, with 10 nucleotides matching TRBD1. V was pared by 6 bases and J by 3 bases, with 11 bases of the junction left unmatched. CDR3 length equals 17 residues. CDR1 and CDR2 from the germline V gene are KGHSH and LQKENI. The CDR3 spells CASSLTGGAESNQPQHF. In DNA form, the CDR3 reads TGTGCCAGCTCCCTGACAGGGGGCGCGGAATCCAATCAGCCCCAGCATTTT.

The rearrangement links TRBV18 to TRBJ1-1, with 7 bases lining up with TRBD1. Germline V CDR1 and CDR2: KGHSH, LQKENI. The CDR3 runs to 16 residues. Trimming cost V 4 bases and J 5 bases; bases outside gene matches: 13. This chain's CDR3 is CASSQGQDALETEAFF. DNA for the CDR3: TGTGCCAGCTCACAAGGACAGGACGCCCTGGAGACTGAAGCTTTCTTT.

This clone was seen only a few times. The chain has TRBV19 and TRBJ2-7; no clear D gene. V dropped 1 base and J dropped 0 bases, with 7 bases sitting between them. Germline V gene lookup returns CDR1 LNHDA and CDR2 SQIVND (reference sequence). The length of the CDR3 is 14 residues. CDR3 DNA sequence: TGTGCCAGTAGTATAGGTTGGTCCTCCTACGAGCAGTACTTC. This sequence encodes CASSIGWSSYEQYF.

The rearrangement uses TRBV19 and TRBJ1-1; TRBD1 is a possible D gene (5 bases). CDR1 and CDR2 from the germline V gene are LNHDA and SQIVND (reference sequence). With 7 bases removed from V and 5 bases from J, the gap between germline ends came to 11 bases. This CDR3 has 12 residues. The CDR3 coding sequence is TGTGCCAGTATTAAGGGGCGGACTGAAGCTTTCTTT. Amino acid sequence: CASIKGRTEAFF.